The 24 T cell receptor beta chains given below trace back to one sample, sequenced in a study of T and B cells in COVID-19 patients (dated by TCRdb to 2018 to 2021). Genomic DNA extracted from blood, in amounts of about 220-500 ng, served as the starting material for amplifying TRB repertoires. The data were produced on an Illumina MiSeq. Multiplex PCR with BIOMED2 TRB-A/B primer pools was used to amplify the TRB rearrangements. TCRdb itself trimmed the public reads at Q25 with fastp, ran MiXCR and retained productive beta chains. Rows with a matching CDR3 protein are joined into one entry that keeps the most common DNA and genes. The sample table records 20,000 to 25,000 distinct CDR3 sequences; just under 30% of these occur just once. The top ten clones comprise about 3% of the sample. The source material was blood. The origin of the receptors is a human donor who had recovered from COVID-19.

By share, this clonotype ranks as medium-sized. The CDR3 DNA sequence: TGTGCCAGTAGTATGTGGGGGAGCACAGATACGCAGTATTTT. It specifies CASSMWGSTDTQYF. This sequence joins TRBV19 and TRBJ2-3; the D gene could be TRBD1 or TRBD2 (5 bases each). Trimming took 3 bases from V and 0 from J, leaving 7 bases between them. This CDR3 contains 14 residues. Germline CDR1 LNHDA, CDR2 SQIVND (reference sequence).

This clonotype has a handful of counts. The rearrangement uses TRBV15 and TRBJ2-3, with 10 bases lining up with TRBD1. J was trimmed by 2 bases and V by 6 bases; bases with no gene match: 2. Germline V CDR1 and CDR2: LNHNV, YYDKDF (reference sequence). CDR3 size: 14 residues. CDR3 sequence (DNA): TGTGCCACCAGGGACAGGGGGTCCACAGATACGCAGTATTTT. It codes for CATRDRGSTDTQYF.

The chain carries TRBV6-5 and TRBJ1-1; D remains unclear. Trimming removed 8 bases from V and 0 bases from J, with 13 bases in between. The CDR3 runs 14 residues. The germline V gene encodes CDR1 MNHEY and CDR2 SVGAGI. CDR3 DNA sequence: TGTGCCAGCCGGACCTCCCCCTTGAACACTGAAGCTTTCTTT. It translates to CASRTSPLNTEAFF.

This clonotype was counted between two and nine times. CDR3 amino acids: CASSIRLAGVQEQFF. The CDR3, as DNA: TGTGCCAGCAGCATTCGACTAGCGGGAGTACAGGAGCAGTTCTTC. The V gene is TRBV11-2, the J gene TRBJ2-1, with 12 bases aligning to TRBD2. The germline CDR1 and CDR2 sequences are SGHAT and FQNNGV. After removal of 5 bases from V and 10 bases from J, the junction contained 9 bases not matched to a gene. This CDR3 is built from 15 residues.

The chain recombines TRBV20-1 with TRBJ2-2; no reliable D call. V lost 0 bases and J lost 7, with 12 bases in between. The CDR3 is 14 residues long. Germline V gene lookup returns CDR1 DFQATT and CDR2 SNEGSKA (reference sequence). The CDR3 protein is CSARDASGGGELFF. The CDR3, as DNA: TGCAGTGCTAGAGATGCATCAGGCGGCGGGGAGCTGTTTTTT.

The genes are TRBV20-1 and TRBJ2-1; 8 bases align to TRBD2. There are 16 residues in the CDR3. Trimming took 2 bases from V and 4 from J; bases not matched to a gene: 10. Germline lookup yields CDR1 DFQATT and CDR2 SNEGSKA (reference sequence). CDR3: CSARYPHSGGYNEQFF. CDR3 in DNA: TGCAGTGCTAGATACCCCCACAGCGGGGGTTACAATGAGCAGTTCTTC.

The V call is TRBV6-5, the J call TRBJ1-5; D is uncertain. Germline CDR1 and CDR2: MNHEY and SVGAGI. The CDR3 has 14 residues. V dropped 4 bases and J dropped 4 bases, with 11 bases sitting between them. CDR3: CASSFAGDNQPQHF. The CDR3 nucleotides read TGTGCCAGCAGTTTCGCAGGAGATAATCAGCCCCAGCATTTT.

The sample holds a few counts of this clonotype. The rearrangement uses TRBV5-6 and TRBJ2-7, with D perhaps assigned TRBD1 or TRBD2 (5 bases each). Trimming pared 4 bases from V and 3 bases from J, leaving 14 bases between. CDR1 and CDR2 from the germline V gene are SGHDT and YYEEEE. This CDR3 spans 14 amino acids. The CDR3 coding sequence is TGTGCCAGCAGCAGAGGGGTTAGGGGCTACGAGCAGTACTTC. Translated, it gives CASSRGVRGYEQYF. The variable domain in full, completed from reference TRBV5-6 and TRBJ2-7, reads DAGVTQSPTHLIKTRGQQVTLRCSPKSGHDTVSWYQQALGQGPQFIFQYYEEEERQRGNFPDRFSGHQFPNYSSELNVNALLLGDSALYLCASSRGVRGYEQYFGPGTRLTVT.

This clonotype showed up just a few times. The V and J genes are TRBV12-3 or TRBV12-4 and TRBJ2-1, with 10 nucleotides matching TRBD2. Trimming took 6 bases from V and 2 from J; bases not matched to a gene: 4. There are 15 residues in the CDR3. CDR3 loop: CASRSSGSPYNEQFF. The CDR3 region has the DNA TGTGCCAGCAGATCTAGCGGGAGTCCCTACAATGAGCAGTTCTTC.

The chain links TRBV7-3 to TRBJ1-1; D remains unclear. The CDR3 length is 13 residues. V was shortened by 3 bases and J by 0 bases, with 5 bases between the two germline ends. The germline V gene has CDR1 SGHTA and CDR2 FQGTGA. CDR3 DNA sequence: TGTGCCAGCAGCTTTTCCGTGAACACTGAAGCTTTCTTT. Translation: CASSFSVNTEAFF.

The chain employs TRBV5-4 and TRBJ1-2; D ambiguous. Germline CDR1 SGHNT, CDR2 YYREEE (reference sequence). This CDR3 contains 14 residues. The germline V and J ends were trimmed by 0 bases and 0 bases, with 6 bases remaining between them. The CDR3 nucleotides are TGTGCCAGCAGCTTGGACGAGACTAACTATGGCTACACCTTC. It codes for CASSLDETNYGYTF.

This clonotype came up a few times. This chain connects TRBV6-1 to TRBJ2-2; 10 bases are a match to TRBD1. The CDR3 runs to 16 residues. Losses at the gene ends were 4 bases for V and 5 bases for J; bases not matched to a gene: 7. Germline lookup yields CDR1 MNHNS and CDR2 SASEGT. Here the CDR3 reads CASSGIRTGGTGELFF. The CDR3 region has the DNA TGTGCCAGCAGTGGCATTCGGACAGGGGGTACCGGGGAGCTGTTTTTT.

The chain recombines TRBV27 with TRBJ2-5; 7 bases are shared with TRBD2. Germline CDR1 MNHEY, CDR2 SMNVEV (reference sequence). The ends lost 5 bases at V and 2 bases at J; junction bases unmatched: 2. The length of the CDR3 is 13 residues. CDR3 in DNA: TGTGCCAGCAGTCCAGCGGGGCAAGAGACCCAGTACTTC. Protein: CASSPAGQETQYF.

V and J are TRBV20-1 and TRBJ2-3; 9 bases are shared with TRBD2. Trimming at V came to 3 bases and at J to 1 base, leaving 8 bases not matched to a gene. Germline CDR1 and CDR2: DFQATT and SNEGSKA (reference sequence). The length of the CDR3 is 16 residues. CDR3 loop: CSASPLAGAGTDTQYF. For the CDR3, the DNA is TGCAGTGCTAGCCCTTTAGCGGGAGCGGGCACAGATACGCAGTATTTT.

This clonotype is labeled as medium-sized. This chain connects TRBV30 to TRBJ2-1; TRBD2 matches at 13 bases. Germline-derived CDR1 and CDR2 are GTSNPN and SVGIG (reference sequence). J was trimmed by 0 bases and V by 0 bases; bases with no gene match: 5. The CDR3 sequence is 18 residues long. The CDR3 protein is CAWSVTRTSGSSYNEQFF. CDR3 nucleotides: TGTGCCTGGAGTGTAACCCGGACTAGCGGGAGCTCCTACAATGAGCAGTTCTTC.

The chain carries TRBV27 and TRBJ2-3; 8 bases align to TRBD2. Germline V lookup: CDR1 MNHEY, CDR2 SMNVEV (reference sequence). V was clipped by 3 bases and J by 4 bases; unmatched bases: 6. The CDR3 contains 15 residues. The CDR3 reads CASSFSRTSPDTQYF. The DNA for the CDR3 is TGTGCCAGCAGTTTTTCCCGGACTAGCCCAGATACGCAGTATTTT.

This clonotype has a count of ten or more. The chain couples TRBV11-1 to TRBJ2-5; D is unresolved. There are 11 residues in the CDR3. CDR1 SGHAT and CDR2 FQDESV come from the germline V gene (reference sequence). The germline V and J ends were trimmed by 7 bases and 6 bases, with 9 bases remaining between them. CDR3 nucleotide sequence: TGTGCCAGCACCCCTGGGCAGACCCAGTACTTC. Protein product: CASTPGQTQYF.

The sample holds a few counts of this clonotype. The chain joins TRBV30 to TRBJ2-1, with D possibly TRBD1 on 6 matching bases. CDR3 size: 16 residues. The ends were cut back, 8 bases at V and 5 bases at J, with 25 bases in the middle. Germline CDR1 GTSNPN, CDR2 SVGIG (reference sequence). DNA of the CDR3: TGTGCCAGCAGCTTGGCCGGGACACCCTACAACAATGAGCAGTTCTTC. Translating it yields CASSLAGTPYNNEQFF.

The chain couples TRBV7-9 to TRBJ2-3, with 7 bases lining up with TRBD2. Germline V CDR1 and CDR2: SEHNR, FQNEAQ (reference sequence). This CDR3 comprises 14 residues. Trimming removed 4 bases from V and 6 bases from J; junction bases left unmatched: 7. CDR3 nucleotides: TGTGCCAGCAGCTACTCTAGCGGAGGGGATACGCAGTATTTT. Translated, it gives CASSYSSGGDTQYF.

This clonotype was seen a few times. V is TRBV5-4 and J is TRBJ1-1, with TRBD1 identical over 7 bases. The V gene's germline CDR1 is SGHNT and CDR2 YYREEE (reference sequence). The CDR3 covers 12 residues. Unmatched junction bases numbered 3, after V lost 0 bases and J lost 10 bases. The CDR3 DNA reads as TGTGCCAGCAGCTTGGGGGGGGACAGAGCTTTCTTT. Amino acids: CASSLGGDRAFF.

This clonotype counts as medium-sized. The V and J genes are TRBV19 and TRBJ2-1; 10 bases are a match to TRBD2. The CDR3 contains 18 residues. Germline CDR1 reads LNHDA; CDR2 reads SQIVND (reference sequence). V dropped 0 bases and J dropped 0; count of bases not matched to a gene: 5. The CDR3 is CASSIDLGLADSYNEQFF. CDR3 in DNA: TGTGCCAGTAGTATAGATCTAGGACTAGCGGACTCCTACAATGAGCAGTTCTTC.

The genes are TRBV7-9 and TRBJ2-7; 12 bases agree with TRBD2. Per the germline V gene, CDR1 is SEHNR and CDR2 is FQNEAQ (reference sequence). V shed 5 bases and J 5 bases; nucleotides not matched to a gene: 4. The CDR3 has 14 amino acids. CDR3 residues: CASSMTSGSHEQYF. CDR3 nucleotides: TGTGCCAGCAGCATGACTAGCGGGAGCCACGAGCAGTACTTC.

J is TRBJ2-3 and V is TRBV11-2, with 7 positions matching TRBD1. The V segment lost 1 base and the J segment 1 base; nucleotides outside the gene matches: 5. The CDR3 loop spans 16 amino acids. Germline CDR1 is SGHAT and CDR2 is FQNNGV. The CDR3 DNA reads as TGTGCCAGCAGCTTAGCCCAGGGGGTCCGCACAGATACGCAGTATTTT. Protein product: CASSLAQGVRTDTQYF. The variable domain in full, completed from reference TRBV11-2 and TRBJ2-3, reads EAGVAQSPRYKIIEKRQSVAFWCNPISGHATLYWYQQILGQGPKLLIQFQNNGVVDDSQLPKDRFSAERLKGVDSTLKIQPAKLEDSAVYLCASSLAQGVRTDTQYFGPGTRLTVL.

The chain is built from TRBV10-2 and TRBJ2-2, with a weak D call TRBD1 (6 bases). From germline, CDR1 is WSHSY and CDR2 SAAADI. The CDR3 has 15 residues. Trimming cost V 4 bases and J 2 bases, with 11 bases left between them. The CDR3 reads CASSGQGQNTGELFF. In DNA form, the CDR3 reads TGCGCCAGCAGTGGCCAGGGACAAAACACCGGGGAGCTGTTTTTT.